This TCR beta chain was sequenced during a study of human T cells and chemical hapten exposure. TCRdb passed the RACE reads through MiXCR, listing each CDR3 protein once. The data contain approximately 52,000 distinct CDR3 sequences, approximately 9.8% of them seen just once; the ten biggest clones take up about 14%. As to time point: pre-sensitization, week 0. Indicated treatment: therapeutic diphenylcyclopropenone sensitization with weekly scalp DPC. Germline CDR1 reads SEHNR; CDR2 reads FQNEAQ (reference sequence). The CDR3 extends over 15 amino acids. Turning to this clonotype: One junction end does not reproduce the germline sequence, and a read error may be involved.

The rearrangement links TRBV7-9 to TRBJ2-7; possibly TRBD1 for D (6 bases). This TCR was recovered from a woman in her 40s with alopecia areata. Some clones in this sample may be carry-over from other donors' samples. The sequences come from whole blood, collected in connection with sensitization to the hapten diphenylcyclopropenone (DPC). CDR3 bases: TGTGGCAGCAGCCGAACGATTACAGGGTCAGACGAGCAGTACTTC. Translation gives CGSSRTITGSDEQYF. The entire variable domain, with the rest obtained from reference TRBV7-9 and TRBJ2-7, is as follows: DTGVSQNPRHKITKRGQNVTFRCDPISEHNRLYWYRQTLGQGPEFLTYFQNEAQLEKSRLLSDRFSAERPKGSFSTLEIQRTEQGDSAMYLCGSSRTITGSDEQYFGPGTRLTVT.